A single sample gave rise to the 27 T cell receptor beta chains below, sequenced in a study of blood T cell repertoires in COVID-19. The assay was immunoSEQ multiplex PCR, and TCRdb's table has in-frame clones only and misses some. Here the sample spans some 150,000 clones, approximately 80% being singletons. The sequenced sample was peripheral blood. All receptors come from a human donor in a cohort sampled during active COVID-19.

There are a few counts of this clone. V is TRBV10-3 and J is TRBJ1-1, with D hard to call. CDR1 ENHRY and CDR2 SYGVKD come from the germline V gene. This CDR3 is 13 amino acids long. The V end lost 7 bases, the J end lost 0 bases, and 9 bases lay between the germline ends. CDR3 region: CAITFNMNTEAFF. CDR3 in DNA: TGTGCCATCACCTTTAATATGAACACTGAAGCTTTCTTT.

The chain is built from TRBV28 and TRBJ2-3; TRBD1 agrees at 7 bases. With 4 bases clipped from V and 0 bases from J, the junction kept 4 bases outside the gene matches. Per germline, CDR1 MDHEN and CDR2 SYDVKM. This CDR3 has 15 residues. Here the CDR3 reads CASSSPGQSTDTQYF. The CDR3 DNA reads TGTGCCAGCAGTTCCCCGGGACAGAGCACAGATACGCAGTATTTT.

The chain has TRBV6-1 and TRBJ2-3; TRBD2 matches at 9 bases. Germline V lookup: CDR1 MNHNS, CDR2 SASEGT. V lost 3 bases, J lost 0 bases, and 4 bases stayed unmatched. The length of the CDR3 is 16 residues. The CDR3 here is CASSDLAGPSTDTQYF. DNA for the CDR3: TGTGCCAGCAGTGACCTAGCGGGACCTAGCACAGATACGCAGTATTTT.

This clone is a singleton in its sample. This rearrangement joins TRBV5-1 to TRBJ2-1, with 10 bases identical to TRBD2. Losses at the gene ends were 0 bases for V and 10 bases for J; bases not matched to a gene: 1. The CDR3 sequence is 13 residues long. Germline CDR1 reads SGHRS; CDR2 reads YFSETQ. DNA for the CDR3: TGCGCCAGCAGCTTGGAACTAGCGGGAGAGCAGTTCTTC. It yields the protein CASSLELAGEQFF.

This chain uses TRBV28 with TRBJ2-1; tentatively, D is TRBD1 (6 bases). CDR3 length equals 14 residues. Trimming removed 5 bases at V and 6 bases at J, with 14 bases between. CDR1 and CDR2 (germline): MDHEN, SYDVKM. The CDR3 nucleotides read TGTGCCAGCAGTGGGGCACAGGGAAGCAATGAGCAGTTCTTC. Protein sequence: CASSGAQGSNEQFF.

J is TRBJ1-2 and V is TRBV19; 8 positions agree with TRBD1. J gave up 2 bases and V 4 bases, and 3 bases lay outside the gene matches. The CDR3 is 14 residues long. The germline CDR1 and CDR2 sequences are LNHDA and SQIVND (reference sequence). The CDR3 DNA is TGTGCCAGTAGTACCCGGACAGGGAACTATGGCTACACCTTC. Protein sequence: CASSTRTGNYGYTF.

The rearrangement links TRBV28 to TRBJ2-5, with D possibly TRBD2 on 5 matching bases. With 4 bases removed from V and 5 bases from J, the gap between germline ends came to 14 bases. Per germline, CDR1 MDHEN and CDR2 SYDVKM. The CDR3 sequence is 14 residues long. The CDR3 region has the DNA TGTGCCAGCAGTTCGCAGACCCGGAGGGAGACCCAGTACTTC. It specifies CASSSQTRRETQYF.

The rearrangement links TRBV6-5 to TRBJ2-4; 9 bases fit TRBD1. Germline loops: CDR1 MNHEY, CDR2 SVGAGI. The CDR3 runs 16 residues. With V trimmed by 4 bases and J by 7 bases, 11 bases remained unmatched. CDR3 nucleotides: TGTGCCAGCAGTTCGGAGGGGACAGGGCTTCGGAACATTCAGTACTTC. Translated, it gives CASSSEGTGLRNIQYF.

V usage is TRBV7-2 and J usage is TRBJ2-2, with 8 positions matching TRBD1. The CDR3 runs 15 residues. The V gene end was trimmed by 3 bases and the J gene end by 3 bases; junction bases not matched to a gene: 3. Germline loops: CDR1 SGHTA, CDR2 FQGNSA. CDR3 nucleotides: TGTGCCAGCAGCTTCGGACAGGGAGACACCGGGGAGCTGTTTTTT. Translated: CASSFGQGDTGELFF.

The rearrangement uses TRBV5-4 and TRBJ2-1, with 7 nucleotides matching TRBD2. Germline CDR1 SGHNT, CDR2 YYREEE (reference sequence). The CDR3 loop spans 16 amino acids. V shed 4 bases, J shed 1 base, and the junction held 8 bases outside the gene matches. CDR3 nucleotides: TGTGCCAGCAGCCCGCAACTAGCGCGTTCCTACAATGAGCAGTTCTTC. Protein sequence: CASSPQLARSYNEQFF.

J is TRBJ1-1 and V is TRBV19; 8 nucleotides agree with TRBD1. The CDR3 has 14 amino acids. Germline V gene data show CDR1 as LNHDA and CDR2 as SQIVND (reference sequence). Trimming at V came to 1 base and at J to 5 bases, leaving 3 bases not matched to a gene. The CDR3 region is CASSIADRGTEAFF. Written as DNA, the CDR3 is TGTGCCAGTAGTATAGCAGACAGGGGAACTGAAGCTTTCTTT.

This chain joins TRBV2 and TRBJ2-7; 12 bases map to TRBD2. V was clipped by 7 bases and J by 2 bases; unmatched bases: 3. The germline gives CDR1 SNHLY, CDR2 FYNNEI. The CDR3 runs 14 residues. CDR3 sequence: CASKGLAGPYEQYF. CDR3 sequence (DNA): TGTGCCAGCAAAGGACTAGCGGGGCCCTACGAGCAGTACTTC. Full variable domain (remainder filled in from reference TRBV2 and TRBJ2-7): EPEVTQTPSHQVTQMGQEVILRCVPISNHLYFYWYRQILGQKVEFLVSFYNNEISEKSEIFDDQFSVERPDGSNFTLKIRSTKLEDSAMYFCASKGLAGPYEQYFGPGTRLTVT.

A few counts support this clone. The rearrangement links TRBV10-1 to TRBJ1-1; 9 positions agree with TRBD1. The J segment lost 7 bases and the V segment lost 1 base, leaving 7 bases of the junction unmatched. This CDR3 has 15 amino acids. Germline loops: CDR1 WNHNN, CDR2 SYGVQD (reference sequence). The CDR3 DNA reads as TGCGCCAGCAGTGAGTTAGGGACAGGGCGAGATGAAGCTTTCTTT. Encoded protein: CASSELGTGRDEAFF.

The CDR3 DNA is TGTGCTAGTGGTTTGGTATCCCACGGGAGGGCCTTGGATGAGCAGTTCTTC. Amino acid sequence: CASGLVSHGRALDEQFF. The chain uses TRBV12-5 and TRBJ2-1; TRBD2 matches at 8 bases. The CDR3 covers 17 residues. Losses at the gene ends were 0 bases for V and 8 bases for J; bases not matched to a gene: 12. Germline CDR1 and CDR2: LGHNT and FRNRAP.

The genes are TRBV4-3 and TRBJ2-1; 10 positions agree with TRBD2. V lost 4 bases to trimming and J lost 7 bases; unmatched junction nucleotides: 10. Germline V gene lookup returns CDR1 LGHNA and CDR2 YSLEER. The CDR3 extends over 16 amino acids. The CDR3 DNA reads as TGCGCCAGCAGCCGGGGGACTAGCGCCCGACAAAATGAGCAGTTCTTC. Translated, it gives CASSRGTSARQNEQFF.

The chain is built from TRBV5-1 and TRBJ2-7; D unresolved. CDR3 length: 11 residues. Germline V gene sequence: CDR1 SGHRS, CDR2 YFSETQ. V gave up 0 bases and J gave up 5 bases, with 3 bases separating them. The CDR3 DNA follows: TGCGCCAGCAGCTTGGCAGACGAGCAGTACTTC. Encoded protein: CASSLADEQYF.

The chain employs TRBV7-2 and TRBJ2-2; 7 bases align to TRBD1. The germline gives CDR1 SGHTA, CDR2 FQGNSA. The CDR3 runs 18 residues. V dropped 7 bases and J dropped 6; count of bases not matched to a gene: 20. The CDR3: CASTPFQRGPGLPGELFF. Written as DNA, the CDR3 is TGTGCCAGCACCCCCTTTCAGAGGGGGCCCGGGTTGCCCGGGGAGCTGTTTTTT.

V and J are TRBV6-6 and TRBJ2-5; perhaps TRBD2 as D (6 bases). The CDR3 length is 17 residues. V was clipped by 5 bases and J by 1 base, with 20 bases between them. Per germline, CDR1 MNHNY and CDR2 SVGAGI (reference sequence). Here the CDR3 reads CASSRRRGLRTQETQYF. CDR3 coding DNA: TGTGCCAGCAGTCGCCGGAGGGGTTTGCGTACCCAAGAGACCCAGTACTTC.

The chain links TRBV27 to TRBJ1-6; 8 bases agree with TRBD1. Germline assignment: CDR1 MNHEY and CDR2 SMNVEV (reference sequence). This CDR3 contains 14 residues. V was clipped by 5 bases and J by 7 bases; unmatched bases: 4. This CDR3 reads CASSRTGQNSPLHF. The CDR3 DNA is TGTGCCAGCAGTAGGACAGGGCAGAATTCACCCCTCCACTTT.

The gene calls are TRBV4-1 and TRBJ2-3; a weak D match, TRBD2 (6 bases). This CDR3 contains 17 residues. CDR1 and CDR2 from the germline V gene are MGHRA and YSYEKL. V was trimmed by 7 bases and J by 0 bases, leaving 20 bases between them. CDR3 DNA: TGCGCCAGCACCCTCTTGGGGGGAGGTCTTAGCACAGATACGCAGTATTTT. Translation gives CASTLLGGGLSTDTQYF.

The chain links TRBV5-5 to TRBJ1-1; the match to TRBD1 covers 8 bases. V trimming: 4 bases; J trimming: 5 bases; junction bases outside the gene matches: 7. CDR1 is SGHKS and CDR2 is YYEKEE in the germline V gene (reference sequence). The CDR3 runs 14 residues. CDR3 amino acids: CASSPTGGTTEAFF. The DNA for the CDR3 is TGTGCCAGCAGCCCCACAGGGGGGACAACTGAAGCTTTCTTT.

The gene calls are TRBV7-6 and TRBJ2-3; D perhaps matches TRBD2 (6 bases). The germline CDR1 and CDR2 sequences are SGHVS and FNYEAQ. Between the trimmed V and J ends, which lost 1 base and 4 bases, there was a span of 12 bases. This CDR3 comprises 15 residues. CDR3 region: CASSLVATRPDTQYF. The CDR3 DNA reads TGTGCCAGCAGCTTAGTTGCGACTAGGCCAGATACGCAGTATTTT.

This sequence joins TRBV4-1 and TRBJ2-1; 8 positions match TRBD2. Germline CDR1 MGHRA, CDR2 YSYEKL. This CDR3 has 15 amino acids. V lost 3 bases and J lost 4; bases outside the gene matches: 5. The CDR3 sequence is CASSQSGSSYNEQFF. The CDR3, as DNA: TGCGCCAGCAGCCAGAGCGGGAGCAGTTACAATGAGCAGTTCTTC.

This rearrangement joins TRBV12-3 or TRBV12-4 to TRBJ1-6; no reliable D call. V lost 4 bases and J 4 bases, leaving 5 bases between the germline ends. The CDR3 is made up of 13 amino acids. The CDR3 nucleotides read TGTGCCAGCAGTTCTAGATATAATTCACCCCTCCACTTT. Translating gives CASSSRYNSPLHF.

V is TRBV3-1 (or the pseudogene TRBV3-2) and J is TRBJ2-7; unclear D gene. Trimming left V 0 bases short and J 3 bases short, with 6 bases between. The CDR3 sequence is 13 residues long. Looked up from germline, CDR1 is LGHDT and CDR2 is YNNKEL (reference sequence). CDR3 coding DNA: TGTGCCAGCAGCCAAGAACGAGGCTACGAGCAGTACTTC. Translating it yields CASSQERGYEQYF.

This clone was observed a few times. The chain couples TRBV19 to TRBJ2-5, with D tentatively TRBD2 (5 bases). Germline CDR1 LNHDA, CDR2 SQIVND (reference sequence). Trimming left V 6 bases short and J 3 bases short, with 23 bases between. This CDR3 is built from 17 residues. The CDR3 is CASSTLLAIPGKETQYF. DNA of the CDR3: TGTGCCAGTAGCACACTTTTGGCAATTCCCGGGAAAGAGACCCAGTACTTC.

The CDR3 region is CASRGGGLYEQYF. The CDR3 DNA is TGTGCCAGCAGGGGGGGAGGTCTTTACGAGCAGTACTTC. This chain joins TRBV6-6 and TRBJ2-7; D may be TRBD2 (6 bases). Germline V lookup: CDR1 MNHNY, CDR2 SVGAGI (reference sequence). Trimming removed 6 bases at V and 4 bases at J, with 13 bases between. The CDR3 covers 13 residues.